These 9 T cell receptor beta chains came from one sample sequenced in a study of T cells after posttransplantation cyclophosphamide. Sampled 1 year posttransplant, controls received myeloablative marrow transplants, methotrexate and a calcineurin inhibitor. Using immunoSEQ multiplex PCR, the repertoire was profiled, and TCRdb retains in-frame clones only, with some absent. The table shows 7,500 to 10,000 clones, with roughly 90% occurring only once. The sequencing here drew on PBMCs, taken 430 to 450 days after allogeneic stem cell transplant with calcineurin inhibitor and methotrexate. These receptors were taken from a male patient aged 50 or older who received an allogeneic stem cell transplant from an unrelated donor, was CMV-positive, and had chronic GVHD only. Some of these T cells may belong to the graft donor.

The CDR3 is CASTTSGDASYNEQFF. DNA of the CDR3: TGTGCCAGCACCACATCCGGGGATGCCTCCTACAATGAGCAGTTCTTC. The genes are TRBV7-9 and TRBJ2-1; D may be TRBD2 (5 bases). CDR1 SEHNR and CDR2 FQNEAQ come from the germline V gene (reference sequence). Trimming shortened V by 7 bases and J by 0 bases, and 16 bases separated the two germline ends. The CDR3 has 16 amino acids.

This clone was detected only once. This sequence joins TRBV4-1 and TRBJ2-7; tentatively, D is TRBD2 (5 bases). Germline V gene data show CDR1 as MGHRA and CDR2 as YSYEKL. The CDR3 loop spans 16 amino acids. V was shortened by 0 bases and J by 0 bases, with 12 bases between the two germline ends. The CDR3: CASSQELPSSSYEQYF. In DNA form, the CDR3 reads TGCGCCAGCAGCCAAGAGTTACCTAGCAGCTCCTACGAGCAGTACTTC.

The chain links TRBV27 to TRBJ1-4; D not resolved. Trimming left V 6 bases short and J 5 bases short, with 10 bases between. The germline V gene has CDR1 MNHEY and CDR2 SMNVEV (reference sequence). The length of the CDR3 is 13 residues. CDR3 protein: CASRRVRNEKLFF. CDR3 in DNA: TGTGCCAGCAGGAGAGTTAGAAATGAAAAACTGTTTTTT.

The chain joins TRBV7-9 to TRBJ2-3, with D possibly TRBD2 on 6 matching bases. Looked up from germline, CDR1 is SEHNR and CDR2 is FQNEAQ (reference sequence). The germline V and J ends were trimmed by 7 bases and 2 bases, with 16 bases remaining between them. This CDR3 spans 15 amino acids. The CDR3: CASIADSDLTDTQYF. The CDR3 bases are TGTGCCAGCATAGCGGACTCCGACCTCACAGATACGCAGTATTTT.

V is TRBV13 and J is TRBJ2-1; 13 positions match TRBD2. V was pared by 5 bases and J by 5 bases, with 3 bases of the junction left unmatched. Germline CDR1 reads PRHDT; CDR2 reads FYEKMQ (reference sequence). There are 15 residues in the CDR3. CDR3 sequence: CASSLGLAGDNEQFF. The CDR3 DNA reads as TGTGCCAGCAGCCTCGGACTAGCGGGAGACAATGAGCAGTTCTTC. Drawing the rest from reference TRBV13 and TRBJ2-1, the complete variable domain is AAGVIQSPRHLIKEKRETATLKCYPIPRHDTVYWYQQGPGQDPQFLISFYEKMQSDKGSIPDRFSAQQFSDYHSELNMSSLELGDSALYFCASSLGLAGDNEQFFGPGTRLTVL.

This chain uses TRBV5-5 with TRBJ1-1; weak D call: TRBD1 (5 bases). The CDR3 runs to 16 residues. V was cut by 2 bases and J by 1 base, with 15 bases left in between. Germline V gene data show CDR1 as SGHKS and CDR2 as YYEKEE (reference sequence). As DNA, the CDR3 is TGTGCCAGCAGCTTCGCGGGAAGGGGTGGGAACACTGAAGCTTTCTTT. It specifies CASSFAGRGGNTEAFF.

The genes are TRBV19 and TRBJ2-5; 9 bases are a match to TRBD1. The trim removed 7 bases at V and 5 bases at J, leaving 14 bases unmatched. The V gene's germline CDR1 is LNHDA and CDR2 SQIVND (reference sequence). The CDR3 has 16 amino acids. This chain's CDR3 is CASTPTDRGFMETQYF. CDR3 DNA: TGTGCCAGTACTCCGACGGACAGGGGATTCATGGAGACCCAGTACTTC.

The chain is built from TRBV7-9 and TRBJ2-7; 10 bases map to TRBD1. Unmatched junction bases numbered 9, after V lost 8 bases and J lost 2 bases. Germline CDR1 and CDR2: SEHNR and FQNEAQ (reference sequence). The CDR3 consists of 15 residues. Here the CDR3 DNA reads TGTGCCAGCTCGCCCCGGGACAGGGGCCCCTACGAGCAGTACTTC. Translated, it gives CASSPRDRGPYEQYF.

The chain links TRBV27 to TRBJ2-5; D might be TRBD2 (6 bases). The CDR3 covers 13 residues. CDR1 is MNHEY and CDR2 is SMNVEV in the germline V gene (reference sequence). V shed 5 bases and J shed 0 bases, with 7 bases lying between them. The CDR3 loop reads CASSRGNQETQYF. The CDR3 DNA reads as TGTGCCAGCAGTCGGGGGAACCAAGAGACCCAGTACTTC.